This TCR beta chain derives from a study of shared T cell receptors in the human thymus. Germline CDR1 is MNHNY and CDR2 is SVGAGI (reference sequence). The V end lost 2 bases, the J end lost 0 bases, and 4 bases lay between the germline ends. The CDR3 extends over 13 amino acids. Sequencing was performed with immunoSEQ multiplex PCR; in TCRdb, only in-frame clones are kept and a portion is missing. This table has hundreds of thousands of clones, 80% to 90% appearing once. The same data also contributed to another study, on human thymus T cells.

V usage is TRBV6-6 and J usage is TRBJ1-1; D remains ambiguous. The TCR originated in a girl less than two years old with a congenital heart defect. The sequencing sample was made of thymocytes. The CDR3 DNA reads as TGTGCCAGCAGTTACCTTATGAACACTGAAGCTTTCTTT. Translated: CASSYLMNTEAFF.